This T cell receptor (beta chain) derives from a study of Ad26.COV2.S vaccination and SARS-CoV-2 variants. Study-level background: Intramuscularly, Ad26.COV2.S was given either once or twice, 56 days apart.

Germline V gene lookup returns CDR1 SGDLS and CDR2 YYNGEE. V was pared by 3 bases and J by 0 bases, with 9 bases between. The CDR3 loop spans 14 amino acids. Here immunoSEQ multiplex PCR was the method, and the copy in TCRdb shows in-frame clones only, minus some. The table lists more than 300,000 clones, approximately 90% of them singletons. As for treatment: about 20 received Ad26.COV2.S at low or high dose, single or two shots; several received placebo; per-sample allocation not given. Samples were taken on day 63 after the first vaccine or placebo injection. The chain has TRBV9 and TRBJ1-1; maybe TRBD1 (5 bases). This TCR came from a person between 18 and 65 years old who received the Ad26.COV2.S COVID-19 vaccine or a placebo. Here the sequenced sample was peripheral blood, taken in a trial of Ad26.COV2.S vaccine versus placebo. The CDR3 DNA reads as TGTGCCAGCAGCGCCGGACACCTGAACACTGAAGCTTTCTTT. As protein: CASSAGHLNTEAFF.